The 19 T cell receptor beta chains in this list originate from one sample, sequenced in a study of shared clonotypes between healthy human individuals. Here immunoSEQ multiplex PCR was the method, and the copy in TCRdb shows in-frame clones only, minus some. The profile shows approximately 1,500,000 clones, 98% of them singletons. The source material was naive CD4+ T cells sorted from blood. Subset defined: CD45RA+ positively selected. These receptors all come from a man aged 30 to 39 in good health.

The chain is built from TRBV29-1 and TRBJ1-2; a possible D gene is TRBD1 (5 bases). V was cut by 4 bases and J by 2 bases, with 20 bases left in between. The length of the CDR3 is 16 residues. CDR1 SQVTM and CDR2 ANQGSEA come from the germline V gene. The CDR3 sequence is CSVGGPAVRDNYGYTF. The CDR3 region has the DNA TGCAGCGTTGGGGGACCGGCCGTCCGAGACAACTATGGCTACACCTTC.

The CDR3 reads CAGTQGPGGGYTF. CDR3 bases: TGTGCCGGGACTCAGGGACCGGGGGGCGGCTACACCTTC. The gene calls are TRBV30 and TRBJ1-2; perhaps TRBD1 as D (6 bases). The CDR3 runs to 13 residues. Trimming left V 8 bases short and J 8 bases short, with 21 bases between. Germline CDR1 is GTSNPN and CDR2 is SVGIG (reference sequence).

This clone showed up just a few times. This chain joins TRBV7-9 and TRBJ1-5, with a weak D call TRBD1 (5 bases). The V gene's germline CDR1 is SEHNR and CDR2 FQNEAQ (reference sequence). The V end was cut by 0 bases, the J end by 7 bases, with 19 bases between. The CDR3 is made up of 17 amino acids. In DNA, the CDR3 is TGTGCCAGCAGCTTAGCGCCCGGGACCGTTTCGGGGCAGCCCCAGCATTTT. Translation gives CASSLAPGTVSGQPQHF.

V and J are TRBV9 and TRBJ1-3; D gene uncertain. Per the germline V gene, CDR1 is SGDLS and CDR2 is YYNGEE. The CDR3 is 14 residues long. V lost 0 bases and J lost 2, with 6 bases in between. The CDR3 nucleotides read TGTGCCAGCAGCGTAGGGCACACTGGAAACACCATATATTTT. Protein: CASSVGHTGNTIYF.

This clone has a single count. V and J are TRBV11-2 and TRBJ2-5; tentative D call: TRBD2 (5 bases). Trimming stripped 4 bases from V and 2 bases from J, with 14 bases between. This CDR3 has 15 amino acids. The germline V gene has CDR1 SGHAT and CDR2 FQNNGV. In DNA, the CDR3 is TGTGCCAGCAGCTCCCAGGTGAGGGAGCAAGAGACCCAGTACTTC. Protein: CASSSQVREQETQYF.

The chain employs TRBV18 and TRBJ1-1; the D is unclear. The germline V gene encodes CDR1 KGHSH and CDR2 LQKENI. V lost 6 bases, J lost 0 bases, and 11 bases lay in between. The CDR3 contains 14 residues. The CDR3, as DNA: TGTGCCAGCTCCTCTGGACGGATGAACACTGAAGCTTTCTTT. Translating gives CASSSGRMNTEAFF. Based on the CDR3 plus reference TRBV18 and TRBJ1-1, the full variable domain is NAGVMQNPRHLVRRRGQEARLRCSPMKGHSHVYWYRQLPEEGLKFMVYLQKENIIDESGMPKERFSAEFPKEGPSILRIQQVVRGDSAAYFCASSSGRMNTEAFFGQGTRLTVV.

This rearrangement joins TRBV11-2 to TRBJ1-5; D is uncertain. Trimming stripped 0 bases from V and 6 bases from J, with 12 bases between. The CDR3 has 15 amino acids. The V gene's germline CDR1 is SGHAT and CDR2 FQNNGV. The CDR3 DNA reads as TGTGCCAGCAGCTTAGAGTCGGGCACTATTCAGCCCCAGCATTTT. It encodes CASSLESGTIQPQHF.

The chain is built from TRBV9 and TRBJ1-3; a possible D gene is TRBD1 (5 bases). The CDR3 runs to 16 residues. Trimming left V 0 bases short and J 4 bases short, with 14 bases between. CDR1 SGDLS and CDR2 YYNGEE come from the germline V gene. The CDR3 nucleotides read TGTGCCAGCAGCGTAGAAGACATTTGGACAGGAAACACCATATATTTT. It yields the protein CASSVEDIWTGNTIYF.

This clone was picked up a small number of times. The V gene is TRBV11-2, the J gene TRBJ1-1; perhaps TRBD1 as D (5 bases). The CDR3 is 15 residues long. V gave up 5 bases and J gave up 0 bases, with 13 bases separating them. The V gene's germline CDR1 is SGHAT and CDR2 FQNNGV. CDR3 bases: TGTGCCAGCAGCAAATGGACGGACATGAACACTGAAGCTTTCTTT. Translating gives CASSKWTDMNTEAFF. The variable domain in full, with the rest retrieved from reference TRBV11-2 and TRBJ1-1, is EAGVAQSPRYKIIEKRQSVAFWCNPISGHATLYWYQQILGQGPKLLIQFQNNGVVDDSQLPKDRFSAERLKGVDSTLKIQPAKLEDSAVYLCASSKWTDMNTEAFFGQGTRLTVV.

This clone was found once. The CDR3 is CASSLGGTSNEQFF. In DNA, the CDR3 is TGTGCCAGCAGCTTAGGCGGGACTAGCAATGAGCAGTTCTTC. This chain connects TRBV7-9 to TRBJ2-1; TRBD2 matches at 8 bases. CDR1 SEHNR and CDR2 FQNEAQ come from the germline V gene (reference sequence). This CDR3 spans 14 amino acids. The V gene end was trimmed by 1 base and the J gene end by 6 bases; junction bases not matched to a gene: 2.

The genes are TRBV4-2 and TRBJ2-1, with 15 bases aligning to TRBD2. In germline, CDR1 is LGHNA, CDR2 YNFKEQ. The junction had 5 bases not matched to a gene; V was cut back by 0 bases and J by 2 bases. The CDR3 runs to 19 residues. CDR3 region: CASSQETGLAGGPYNEQFF. In DNA form, the CDR3 reads TGTGCCAGCAGCCAAGAGACAGGACTAGCGGGAGGGCCCTACAATGAGCAGTTCTTC.

V usage is TRBV18 and J usage is TRBJ2-1; D is ambiguous. The V gene's germline CDR1 is KGHSH and CDR2 LQKENI. Between the trimmed V and J ends, which lost 5 bases and 0 bases, there was a span of 8 bases. The CDR3 extends over 14 amino acids. The CDR3, as DNA: TGTGCCAGCTCAACCTCAATCTCCTACAATGAGCAGTTCTTC. Protein sequence: CASSTSISYNEQFF. Drawing the rest from reference TRBV18 and TRBJ2-1, the complete variable domain is NAGVMQNPRHLVRRRGQEARLRCSPMKGHSHVYWYRQLPEEGLKFMVYLQKENIIDESGMPKERFSAEFPKEGPSILRIQQVVRGDSAAYFCASSTSISYNEQFFGPGTRLTVL.

The chain has TRBV7-2 and TRBJ2-7; 10 nucleotides align to TRBD1. Trimming at V came to 8 bases and at J to 2 bases, leaving 3 bases not matched to a gene. This CDR3 spans 13 amino acids. The germline gives CDR1 SGHTA, CDR2 FQGNSA. CDR3 in amino acids: CASAGTGAYEQYF. The DNA of the CDR3 is TGTGCCAGCGCTGGGACAGGGGCCTACGAGCAGTACTTC.

This chain connects TRBV27 to TRBJ1-5, with no clear D. Deletions cut 6 bases from V and 2 bases from J, with 14 bases between. The CDR3 contains 15 residues. CDR1 is MNHEY, CDR2 SMNVEV, per germline (reference sequence). DNA for the CDR3: TGTGCCAGCAGCTCAACTACTTCTGGCAATCAGCCCCAGCATTTT. The encoded protein is CASSSTTSGNQPQHF.

The V gene is TRBV5-4, the J gene TRBJ1-1; 9 bases are shared with TRBD1. The CDR3 is made up of 14 amino acids. CDR1 and CDR2 (germline): SGHNT, YYREEE (reference sequence). V shed 4 bases, J shed 5 bases, and the junction held 6 bases outside the gene matches. For the CDR3, the DNA is TGTGCCAGCAGCCCGACAGGGGGACGGACTGAAGCTTTCTTT. Its translation: CASSPTGGRTEAFF. Filled out from reference TRBV5-4 and TRBJ1-1, the complete variable domain reads ETGVTQSPTHLIKTRGQQVTLRCSSQSGHNTVSWYQQALGQGPQFIFQYYREEENGRGNFPPRFSGLQFPNYSSELNVNALELDDSALYLCASSPTGGRTEAFFGQGTRLTVV.

The V and J genes are TRBV5-1 and TRBJ2-7, with 9 positions matching TRBD1. CDR1 and CDR2 from the germline V gene are SGHRS and YFSETQ. Trimming at V came to 4 bases and at J to 9 bases, leaving 8 bases not matched to a gene. This CDR3 spans 13 amino acids. This CDR3 is CASSQPGQGGQYF. The CDR3 DNA sequence: TGCGCCAGCAGCCAGCCGGGACAGGGAGGGCAGTACTTC.

The chain uses TRBV7-2 and TRBJ1-5, with TRBD1 identical over 7 bases. Per germline, CDR1 SGHTA and CDR2 FQGNSA. V shed 3 bases and J 11 bases; nucleotides not matched to a gene: 16. This CDR3 is 16 amino acids long. The CDR3 reads CASSLAGTAGFRSQHF. CDR3 DNA sequence: TGTGCCAGCAGCTTGGCAGGGACAGCCGGGTTTAGGTCCCAGCATTTT.

The chain joins TRBV7-2 to TRBJ2-7, with D possibly TRBD1 on 5 matching bases. Trimming pared 0 bases from V and 2 bases from J, leaving 14 bases between. CDR3 length equals 16 residues. CDR1 and CDR2 (germline): SGHTA, FQGNSA. The CDR3 nucleotides read TGTGCCAGCAGCTTAGCGCTGGGGCCCAAAACCTACGAGCAGTACTTC. It encodes CASSLALGPKTYEQYF.

The chain links TRBV28 to TRBJ2-1; D call uncertain. The CDR3 is made up of 17 amino acids. Germline CDR1 MDHEN, CDR2 SYDVKM. Trimming stripped 5 bases from V and 7 bases from J, with 24 bases between. CDR3: CASSILPARAALNEQFF. For the CDR3, the DNA is TGTGCCAGCAGTATTTTGCCCGCTCGGGCGGCTTTGAATGAGCAGTTCTTC.